Each of the 25 T cell receptor beta chains below was sequenced from the same sample in a study of blood T cell repertoires in COVID-19. The assay was immunoSEQ multiplex PCR, and TCRdb's table has in-frame clones only and misses some. The table lists some 220,000 clones, over 75% of them singletons. Material for sequencing was PBMCs or T cells enriched from blood (not recorded which). Receptor source: a woman between 18 and 29 years old in a cohort exposed to, infected with or recovered from COVID-19 (not recorded which).

The chain carries TRBV30 and TRBJ2-7; TRBD1 might be the D (6 bases). The CDR3 contains 15 residues. V lost 2 bases and J lost 2, with 16 bases in between. From germline, CDR1 is GTSNPN and CDR2 SVGIG (reference sequence). The chain's CDR3 is CAWSPLGAMPYEQYF. Written as DNA, the CDR3 is TGTGCCTGGAGTCCCCTGGGGGCCATGCCCTACGAGCAGTACTTC.

CDR3 in amino acids: CASSWTGGETQYF. CDR3 nucleotides: TGTGCCAGCAGCTGGACAGGGGGGGAGACCCAGTACTTC. The chain couples TRBV9 to TRBJ2-5; 10 bases line up with TRBD1. CDR3 length equals 13 residues. Trimming cost V 4 bases and J 5 bases; bases outside gene matches: 2. Germline V gene lookup returns CDR1 SGDLS and CDR2 YYNGEE.

The J gene is TRBJ1-1, the V gene TRBV28; D possibly corresponds to TRBD1 (5 bases). Germline loops: CDR1 MDHEN, CDR2 SYDVKM. Trimming shortened V by 2 bases and J by 0 bases, and 13 bases separated the two germline ends. The CDR3 has 16 amino acids. The DNA of the CDR3 is TGTGCCAGCAGTTTAAGCAACAGGTACATGAACACTGAAGCTTTCTTT. It translates to CASSLSNRYMNTEAFF.

The CDR3 DNA reads as TGCAGCGTTGAAGGGGGACAGGGCACCTACAATGAGCAGTTCTTC. Translation: CSVEGGQGTYNEQFF. This rearrangement joins TRBV29-1 to TRBJ2-1; TRBD1 agrees at 9 bases. CDR3 length equals 15 residues. The V gene's germline CDR1 is SQVTM and CDR2 ANQGSEA. Trimming at V came to 1 base and at J to 2 bases, leaving 3 bases not matched to a gene.

The J gene is TRBJ1-5, the V gene TRBV28, with 8 bases identical to TRBD1. CDR3 size: 14 residues. Germline CDR1 reads MDHEN; CDR2 reads SYDVKM. Trimming removed 7 bases from V and 4 bases from J; junction bases left unmatched: 6. In nucleotides, the CDR3 is TGTGCCAGCAAAGGGACAGGTGATAATCAGCCCCAGCATTTT. This sequence encodes CASKGTGDNQPQHF.

This chain connects TRBV2 to TRBJ2-2; 7 bases map to TRBD1. CDR1 and CDR2 from the germline V gene are SNHLY and FYNNEI. V was pared by 7 bases and J by 4 bases, with 9 bases of the junction left unmatched. The CDR3 is 15 residues long. The CDR3 loop reads CASTTDRAVTGELFF. For the CDR3, the DNA is TGTGCCAGCACTACTGACAGGGCAGTCACCGGGGAGCTGTTTTTT.

The rearrangement joins TRBV7-2 to TRBJ1-4, with 10 nucleotides matching TRBD1. The CDR3 covers 15 residues. With V trimmed by 2 bases and J by 6 bases, 3 bases remained unmatched. Germline V CDR1 and CDR2: SGHTA, FQGNSA. In DNA, the CDR3 is TGTGCCAGCAGCTTAATGACAGGGGGCGATGAAAAACTGTTTTTT. Translated: CASSLMTGGDEKLFF.

The J gene is TRBJ2-7, the V gene TRBV30, with TRBD1 matching over 7 bases. This CDR3 has 15 residues. Germline V gene lookup returns CDR1 GTSNPN and CDR2 SVGIG (reference sequence). The junction had 7 bases not matched to a gene; V was cut back by 1 base and J by 1 base. CDR3 nucleotide sequence: TGTGCCTGGAGTGCCTCACAGGGGAGTTCCTACGAGCAGTACTTC. Its protein product is CAWSASQGSSYEQYF.

This clone has at least ten counts. This chain uses TRBV20-1 with TRBJ1-1; D is ambiguous. Germline CDR1 and CDR2: DFQATT and SNEGSKA (reference sequence). The CDR3 loop spans 13 amino acids. V lost 3 bases and J 0 bases, leaving 8 bases between the germline ends. As DNA, the CDR3 is TGCAGTGCTAGTCAATTTTTGAACACTGAAGCTTTCTTT. Translating gives CSASQFLNTEAFF.

This clone was recorded a few times. This chain joins TRBV30 and TRBJ2-7, with D perhaps TRBD2 (5 bases). Trimming took off 0 bases at V and 0 bases at J, with 9 bases between the two ends. The CDR3 is made up of 14 amino acids. CDR1 is GTSNPN, CDR2 SVGIG, per germline (reference sequence). The CDR3 spells CAWSVQTSSYEQYF. The CDR3 DNA is TGTGCCTGGAGTGTACAAACTAGCTCCTACGAGCAGTACTTC.

The J gene is TRBJ1-4, the V gene TRBV9; 12 nucleotides match TRBD1. This CDR3 region has 18 residues. The junction had 5 bases not matched to a gene; V was cut back by 0 bases and J by 2 bases. In germline, CDR1 is SGDLS, CDR2 YYNGEE. CDR3 sequence reads: CASSVGGTGGRTNEKLFF. The CDR3 nucleotides read TGTGCCAGCAGCGTAGGAGGGACAGGGGGCAGGACTAATGAAAAACTGTTTTTT.

The rearrangement links TRBV7-6 to TRBJ2-1; maybe TRBD2 (6 bases). Trimming took off 3 bases at V and 0 bases at J, with 12 bases between the two ends. Germline assignment: CDR1 SGHVS and CDR2 FNYEAQ. The CDR3 runs 16 residues. The CDR3 bases are TGTGCCAGCAGCTTCGATAGCGGAGGCTCCTACAATGAGCAGTTCTTC. Its protein is CASSFDSGGSYNEQFF. The variable domain in full, with the rest retrieved from reference TRBV7-6 and TRBJ2-1, is GAGVSQSPRYKVTKRGQDVALRCDPISGHVSLYWYRQALGQGPEFLTYFNYEAQQDKSGLPNDRFSAERPEGSISTLTIQRTEQRDSAMYRCASSFDSGGSYNEQFFGPGTRLTVL.

The gene calls are TRBV7-8 and TRBJ1-1; TRBD1 might be the D (5 bases). There are 15 residues in the CDR3. In germline, CDR1 is SGHVS, CDR2 FQNEAQ. Trimming took 1 base from V and 5 from J, leaving 14 bases between them. The CDR3 DNA reads as TGTGCCAGCAGCTTAGTTGCTGGGGCAATTACTGAAGCTTTCTTT. Its protein product is CASSLVAGAITEAFF.

The V gene is TRBV2, the J gene TRBJ2-2; D remains unclear. CDR3 length: 13 amino acids. The V end was cut by 3 bases, the J end by 4 bases, with 6 bases between. Looked up from germline, CDR1 is SNHLY and CDR2 is FYNNEI. As DNA, the CDR3 is TGTGCCAGCAGTGAGTCGTTCACCGGGGAGCTGTTTTTT. Translating gives CASSESFTGELFF.

The chain carries TRBV10-1 and TRBJ2-7, with 7 bases matching TRBD2. V shed 2 bases and J 5 bases; nucleotides not matched to a gene: 3. Germline CDR1 is WNHNN and CDR2 is SYGVQD (reference sequence). The CDR3 runs to 13 residues. The CDR3 protein is CASSESGKDEQYF. Here the CDR3 DNA reads TGCGCCAGCAGTGAGAGCGGGAAGGACGAGCAGTACTTC.

The CDR3 bases are TGTGCCAGCAGCCGCCGACAGGGCGGTAATCAGCCCCAGCATTTT. It encodes CASSRRQGGNQPQHF. The chain carries TRBV28 and TRBJ1-5, with 7 bases aligning to TRBD1. The germline V gene encodes CDR1 MDHEN and CDR2 SYDVKM. J lost 4 bases, V lost 6 bases, and 9 bases had no gene match. CDR3 length: 15 amino acids.

The rearrangement joins TRBV27 to TRBJ1-1; maybe TRBD1 (5 bases). The CDR3 runs to 15 residues. V dropped 11 bases and J dropped 6 bases, with 25 bases sitting between them. From germline, CDR1 is MNHEY and CDR2 SMNVEV (reference sequence). This chain's CDR3 is CASSYMGGGNSEAFF. The CDR3 DNA follows: TGTGCCTCCTCCTATATGGGGGGGGGAAACTCTGAAGCTTTCTTT.

The V call is TRBV18, the J call TRBJ1-4; D may be TRBD1 (5 bases). The CDR3 length is 15 residues. V lost 3 bases and J lost 0, with 8 bases in between. The V gene's germline CDR1 is KGHSH and CDR2 LQKENI. The CDR3 sequence: CASSPQGSTNEKLFF. The CDR3 DNA reads as TGTGCCAGCTCACCTCAGGGTTCAACTAATGAAAAACTGTTTTTT.

V usage is TRBV5-1 and J usage is TRBJ1-1, with TRBD1 as a possible D gene (5 bases). The CDR3 is made up of 15 amino acids. Germline loops: CDR1 SGHRS, CDR2 YFSETQ. Trimming pared 3 bases from V and 5 bases from J, leaving 17 bases between. Written as DNA, the CDR3 is TGCGCCAGCAGCTCTTCAGGCAGGGAGGAAACTGAAGCTTTCTTT. Amino acid sequence: CASSSSGREETEAFF.

V gene TRBV6-5 combines with J gene TRBJ2-1; tentatively, D is TRBD2 (5 bases). Trimming shortened V by 2 bases and J by 3 bases, and 5 bases separated the two germline ends. The germline V gene has CDR1 MNHEY and CDR2 SVGAGI. This CDR3 region has 13 residues. CDR3 sequence: CASSYDYYNEQFF. The CDR3 nucleotides are TGTGCCAGCAGTTACGACTACTACAATGAGCAGTTCTTC.

The gene calls are TRBV12-3 or TRBV12-4 and TRBJ1-5; D unclear. V gave up 5 bases and J gave up 5 bases, with 10 bases separating them. This CDR3 is built from 13 residues. Here the CDR3 reads CASSPPADQPQHF. The CDR3 DNA follows: TGTGCCAGCAGTCCCCCGGCGGATCAGCCCCAGCATTTT.

The chain uses TRBV10-1 and TRBJ2-3, with unresolved D. CDR3 size: 11 residues. Germline CDR1 and CDR2: WNHNN and SYGVQD (reference sequence). The V end lost 5 bases, the J end lost 6 bases, and 6 bases lay between the germline ends. The CDR3 DNA reads TGCGCCAGCAGTATATCCGATACGCAGTATTTT. Its protein is CASSISDTQYF.

The chain carries TRBV28 and TRBJ2-3; 8 nucleotides align to TRBD2. The trim removed 6 bases at V and 3 bases at J, leaving 8 bases unmatched. The CDR3 has 15 amino acids. Germline-derived CDR1 and CDR2 are MDHEN and SYDVKM. The CDR3 loop reads CASRVPGLGTDTQYF. Written as DNA, the CDR3 is TGTGCCAGCAGGGTGCCGGGACTAGGGACAGATACGCAGTATTTT.

This chain links TRBV3-1 (or the pseudogene TRBV3-2) with TRBJ2-4, with 7 bases fitting TRBD1. With 1 base clipped from V and 0 bases from J, the junction kept 0 bases outside the gene matches. Per the germline V gene, CDR1 is LGHDT and CDR2 is YNNKEL (reference sequence). The CDR3 consists of 15 residues. The CDR3 loop is CASSQAGGAKNIQYF. DNA for the CDR3: TGTGCCAGCAGCCAAGCAGGGGGAGCCAAAAACATTCAGTACTTC.

The chain employs TRBV24-1 and TRBJ1-5; 9 nucleotides match TRBD1. The CDR3 runs 17 residues. With 5 bases clipped from V and 6 bases from J, the junction kept 13 bases outside the gene matches. Germline V gives CDR1 KGHDR, CDR2 SFDVKD. In DNA, the CDR3 is TGTGCCACCAGTGGACGGCCGAGGACAGGGGTAATTCAGCCCCAGCATTTT. Residues: CATSGRPRTGVIQPQHF.